This is a list of T cell receptor beta chains from one sample in a study of blood T cell repertoires in COVID-19. The data were produced by immunoSEQ multiplex PCR, yet TCRdb's version contains in-frame clones alone and is incomplete. The sample lists some 250,000 clones, roughly 90% occurring once. The sequenced material came from peripheral blood. These receptors all stem from a man in his sixties who had recovered from COVID-19. Both conserved end residues are part of each CDR3. Each record gives: J gene, clone size, D gene, V gene, CDR3 protein, CDR3 DNA. The D gene is left open where the match is weak. The size field is filled for only some rows; it gives once, few, many or a size class.

J: TRBJ1-1; size: once; D: TRBD1; V: TRBV19; CDR3: CASSLGQLQTEAFF; DNA: TGTGCCAGTAGTCTGGGACAGCTACAAACTGAAGCTTTCTTT
J: TRBJ1-3; size: .; D: TRBD1; V: TRBV14; CDR3: CASSPTGGIGNTIYF; DNA: TGTGCCAGCAGCCCCACAGGGGGAATCGGAAACACCATATATTTT
J: TRBJ2-7; size: .; D: TRBD2; V: TRBV7-6; CDR3: CASSFSGGLSITIYEQYF; DNA: TGTGCCAGCAGCTTTAGCGGGGGGCTTTCCATAACAATCTACGAGCAGTACTTC
J: TRBJ2-2; size: .; D: TRBD1; V: TRBV11-2; CDR3: CASSLAEQGASNTGELFF; DNA: TGTGCCAGCAGCTTAGCGGAACAGGGGGCGTCGAACACCGGGGAGCTGTTTTTT
J: TRBJ1-2; size: .; D: TRBD1; V: TRBV6-5; CDR3: CASRPDQGAVKGYTF; DNA: TGTGCCAGCAGGCCTGACCAGGGGGCGGTTAAAGGCTACACCTTC
J: TRBJ1-2; size: .; D: .; V: TRBV4-1; CDR3: CASSQGGGRGNYGYTF; DNA: TGCGCCAGCAGCCAAGGGGGTGGGAGGGGGAACTATGGCTACACCTTC
J: TRBJ1-2; size: .; D: TRBD1; V: TRBV28; CDR3: CASGIPGGSTPSLGYTF; DNA: TGTGCCAGCGGAATTCCAGGGGGCTCTACTCCTTCCCTCGGCTACACCTTC
J: TRBJ2-2; size: .; D: .; V: TRBV11-2; CDR3: CASSLVQLATGELFF; DNA: TGTGCCAGCAGCTTAGTACAGCTAGCCACCGGGGAGCTGTTTTTT
J: TRBJ1-1; size: .; D: .; V: TRBV19; CDR3: CASSIITHRLNTEAFF; DNA: TGTGCCAGTAGTATAATCACGCACCGGTTGAACACTGAAGCTTTCTTT
J: TRBJ1-1; size: once; D: .; V: TRBV5-8; CDR3: CASSLQANTEAFF; DNA: TGTGCCAGCAGCTTGCAAGCGAACACTGAAGCTTTCTTT
J: TRBJ2-3; size: .; D: .; V: TRBV7-9; CDR3: CASSPAGFGTDTQYF; DNA: TGTGCCAGCAGCCCCGCCGGTTTCGGCACAGATACGCAGTATTTT